The 2 T cell receptor beta chains listed next were all sequenced from one sample in a study of T cells in Graves' hyperthyroidism and ophthalmopathy. TCR beta CDR3 region amplification was performed from RNA transcripts. First-round RT-PCR of the TCR CDR3 relied on the HTBI primer set. TCRdb re-analysed the multiplex PCR reads in MiXCR, keeping a single row per CDR3 protein. Here the sample spans hundreds of thousands of distinct CDR3 sequences, around 39% being singletons. The specimen was blood. These receptors came from a man younger than 35 with Graves' hyperthyroidism.

This clonotype was counted a few times. The chain couples TRBV13 to TRBJ1-1, with 10 bases lining up with TRBD1. V lost 2 bases and J lost 4; bases outside the gene matches: 1. The CDR3 is made up of 14 amino acids. CDR1 and CDR2 from the germline V gene are PRHDT and FYEKMQ (reference sequence). CDR3 DNA sequence: TGTGCCAGCAGCTTACGACAGGGGGCCACTGAAGCTTTCTTT. Residues: CASSLRQGATEAFF. The full variable domain, in which reference TRBV13 and TRBJ1-1 provide the parts outside the CDR3, is AAGVIQSPRHLIKEKRETATLKCYPIPRHDTVYWYQQGPGQDPQFLISFYEKMQSDKGSIPDRFSAQQFSDYHSELNMSSLELGDSALYFCASSLRQGATEAFFGQGTRLTVV.

In the case of this clonotype: Just one base apart from a much larger clone, this may be a read error. V gene TRBV10-3 combines with J gene TRBJ1-2; 7 bases fit TRBD1. From germline, CDR1 is ENHRY and CDR2 SYGVKD. CDR3 length equals 16 residues. J was trimmed by 5 bases and V by 2 bases; bases with no gene match: 11. The DNA of the CDR3 is TGTGCCATCAGTGAGCCCGGGACAGCCGAGGGGTATGGCTACACCTTC. This encodes CAISEPGTAEGYGYTF.